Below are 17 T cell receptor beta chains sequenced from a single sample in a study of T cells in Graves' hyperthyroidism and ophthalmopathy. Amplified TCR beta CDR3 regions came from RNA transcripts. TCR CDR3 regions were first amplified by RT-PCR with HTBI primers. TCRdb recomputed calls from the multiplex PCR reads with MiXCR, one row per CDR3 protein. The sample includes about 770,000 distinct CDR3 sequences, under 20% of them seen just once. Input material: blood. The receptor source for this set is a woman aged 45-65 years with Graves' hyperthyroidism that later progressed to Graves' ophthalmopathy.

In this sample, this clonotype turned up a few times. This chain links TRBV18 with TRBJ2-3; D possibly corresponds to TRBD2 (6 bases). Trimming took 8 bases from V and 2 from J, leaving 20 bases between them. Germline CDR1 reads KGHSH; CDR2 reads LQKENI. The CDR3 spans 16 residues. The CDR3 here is CASADSTGVLTDTQYF. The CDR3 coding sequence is TGTGCCAGCGCGGACTCGACGGGGGTCCTCACAGATACGCAGTATTTT.

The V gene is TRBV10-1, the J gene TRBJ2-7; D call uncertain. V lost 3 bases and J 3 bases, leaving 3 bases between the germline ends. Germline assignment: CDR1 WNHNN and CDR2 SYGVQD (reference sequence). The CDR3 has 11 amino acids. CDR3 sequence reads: CASSDLYEQYF. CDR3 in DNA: TGCGCCAGCAGTGACCTCTACGAGCAGTACTTC.

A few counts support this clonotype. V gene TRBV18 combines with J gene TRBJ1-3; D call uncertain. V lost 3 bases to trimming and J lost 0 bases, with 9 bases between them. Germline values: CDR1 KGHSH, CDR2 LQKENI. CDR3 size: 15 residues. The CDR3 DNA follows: TGTGCCAGCTCACCCGGCCCCACCTCTGGAAACACCATATATTTT. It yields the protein CASSPGPTSGNTIYF.

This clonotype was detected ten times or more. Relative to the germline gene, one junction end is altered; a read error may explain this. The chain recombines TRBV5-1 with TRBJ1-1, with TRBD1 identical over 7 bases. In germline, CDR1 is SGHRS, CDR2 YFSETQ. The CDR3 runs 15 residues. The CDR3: CASSSTGAMNTEAFF. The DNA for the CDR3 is TGTGCCAGCTCATCTACAGGGGCCATGAACACTGAAGCTTTCTTT. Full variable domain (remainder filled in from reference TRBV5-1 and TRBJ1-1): KAGVTQTPRYLIKTRGQQVTLSCSPISGHRSVSWYQQTPGQGLQFLFEYFSETQRNKGNFPGRFSGRQFSNSRSEMNVSTLELGDSALYLCASSSTGAMNTEAFFGQGTRLTVV.

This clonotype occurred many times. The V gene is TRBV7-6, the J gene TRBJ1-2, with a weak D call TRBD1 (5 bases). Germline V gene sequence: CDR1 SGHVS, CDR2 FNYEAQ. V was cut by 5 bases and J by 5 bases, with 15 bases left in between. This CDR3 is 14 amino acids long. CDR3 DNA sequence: TGTGCCAGCAGCCCCACCGGGACGGAATATGGCTACACCTTC. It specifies CASSPTGTEYGYTF.

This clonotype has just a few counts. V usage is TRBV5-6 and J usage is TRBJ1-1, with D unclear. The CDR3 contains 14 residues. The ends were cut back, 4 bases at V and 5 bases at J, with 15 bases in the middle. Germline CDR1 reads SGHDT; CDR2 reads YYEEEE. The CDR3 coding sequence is TGTGCCAGCAGCGTTCCTGGACGGCTAACTGAAGCTTTCTTT. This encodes CASSVPGRLTEAFF.

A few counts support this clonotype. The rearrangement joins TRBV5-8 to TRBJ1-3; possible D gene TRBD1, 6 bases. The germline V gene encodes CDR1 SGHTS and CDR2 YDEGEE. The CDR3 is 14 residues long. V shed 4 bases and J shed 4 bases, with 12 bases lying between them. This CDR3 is CASSRAGVGNTIYF. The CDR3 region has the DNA TGTGCCAGCAGCAGAGCAGGGGTCGGAAACACCATATATTTT.

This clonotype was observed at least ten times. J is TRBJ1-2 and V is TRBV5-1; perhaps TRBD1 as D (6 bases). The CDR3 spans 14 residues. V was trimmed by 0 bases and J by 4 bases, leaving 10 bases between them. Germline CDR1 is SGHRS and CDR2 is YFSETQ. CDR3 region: CASSLGTGPYGYTF. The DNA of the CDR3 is TGCGCCAGCAGCTTGGGAACAGGGCCCTATGGCTACACCTTC.

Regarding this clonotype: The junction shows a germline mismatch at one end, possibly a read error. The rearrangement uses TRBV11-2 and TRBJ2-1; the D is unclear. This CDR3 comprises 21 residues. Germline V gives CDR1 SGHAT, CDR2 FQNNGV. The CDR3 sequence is CASGLGGFADHRPRSYNEQFF. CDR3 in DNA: TGTGCCAGCGGCTTAGGTGGCTTTGCGGATCACCGACCGCGCTCCTACAATGAGCAGTTCTTC. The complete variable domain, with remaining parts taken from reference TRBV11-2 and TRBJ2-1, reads EAGVAQSPRYKIIEKRQSVAFWCNPISGHATLYWYQQILGQGPKLLIQFQNNGVVDDSQLPKDRFSAERLKGVDSTLKIQPAKLEDSAVYLCASGLGGFADHRPRSYNEQFFGPGTRLTVL.

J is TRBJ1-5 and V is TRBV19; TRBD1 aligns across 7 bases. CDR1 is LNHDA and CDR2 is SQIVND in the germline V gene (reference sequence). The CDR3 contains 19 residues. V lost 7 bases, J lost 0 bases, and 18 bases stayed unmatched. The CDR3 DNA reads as TGTGCCAGTACCTCGGCCCCGGGACAGATCAGCCATAGCAATCAGCCCCAGCATTTT. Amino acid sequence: CASTSAPGQISHSNQPQHF. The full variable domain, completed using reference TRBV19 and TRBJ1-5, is DGGITQSPKYLFRKEGQNVTLSCEQNLNHDAMYWYRQDPGQGLRLIYYSQIVNDFQKGDIAEGYSVSREKKESFPLTVTSAQKNPTAFYLCASTSAPGQISHSNQPQHFGDGTRLSIL.

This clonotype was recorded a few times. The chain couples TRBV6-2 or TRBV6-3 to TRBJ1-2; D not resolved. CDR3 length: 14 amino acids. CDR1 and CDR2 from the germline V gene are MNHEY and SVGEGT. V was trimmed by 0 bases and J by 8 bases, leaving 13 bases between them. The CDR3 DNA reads TGTGCCAGCAGTTACTCGACTACTTCATTCGGCTACACCTTC. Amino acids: CASSYSTTSFGYTF.

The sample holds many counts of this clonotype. CDR3 region: CASSWGLAEETQYF. The DNA of the CDR3 is TGTGCCAGCAGCTGGGGACTAGCGGAAGAGACCCAGTACTTC. The chain recombines TRBV13 with TRBJ2-5, with 11 positions matching TRBD2. Germline CDR1 reads PRHDT; CDR2 reads FYEKMQ (reference sequence). V shed 4 bases and J 3 bases; nucleotides not matched to a gene: 1. The CDR3 is 14 amino acids.

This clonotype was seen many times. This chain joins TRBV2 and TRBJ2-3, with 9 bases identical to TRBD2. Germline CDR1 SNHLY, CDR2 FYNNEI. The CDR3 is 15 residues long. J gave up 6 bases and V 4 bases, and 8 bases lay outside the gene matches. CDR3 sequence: CASSALRGGRDTQYF. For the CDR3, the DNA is TGTGCCAGCAGTGCCCTGCGGGGGGGTAGGGATACGCAGTATTTT.

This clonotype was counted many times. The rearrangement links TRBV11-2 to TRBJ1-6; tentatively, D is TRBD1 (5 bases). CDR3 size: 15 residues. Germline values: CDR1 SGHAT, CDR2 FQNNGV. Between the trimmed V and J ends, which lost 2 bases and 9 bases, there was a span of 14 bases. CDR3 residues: CASSLIQGGISPLHF. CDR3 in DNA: TGTGCCAGCAGCTTAATCCAGGGTGGAATTTCACCCCTCCACTTT. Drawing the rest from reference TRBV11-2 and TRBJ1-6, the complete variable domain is EAGVAQSPRYKIIEKRQSVAFWCNPISGHATLYWYQQILGQGPKLLIQFQNNGVVDDSQLPKDRFSAERLKGVDSTLKIQPAKLEDSAVYLCASSLIQGGISPLHFGNGTRLTVT.

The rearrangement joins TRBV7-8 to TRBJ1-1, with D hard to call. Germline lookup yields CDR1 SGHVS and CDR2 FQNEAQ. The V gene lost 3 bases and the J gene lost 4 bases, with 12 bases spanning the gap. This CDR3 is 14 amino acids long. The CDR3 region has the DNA TGTGCCAGCAGCTTCGCAGGCCGGTTCACTGAAGCTTTCTTT. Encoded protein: CASSFAGRFTEAFF.

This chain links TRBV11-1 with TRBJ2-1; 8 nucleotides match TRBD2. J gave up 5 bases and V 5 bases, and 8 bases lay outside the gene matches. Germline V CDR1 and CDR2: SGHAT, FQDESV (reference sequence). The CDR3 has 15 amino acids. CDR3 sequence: CASSPHSGANNEQFF. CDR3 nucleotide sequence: TGTGCCAGCAGCCCCCATAGCGGGGCTAACAATGAGCAGTTCTTC.

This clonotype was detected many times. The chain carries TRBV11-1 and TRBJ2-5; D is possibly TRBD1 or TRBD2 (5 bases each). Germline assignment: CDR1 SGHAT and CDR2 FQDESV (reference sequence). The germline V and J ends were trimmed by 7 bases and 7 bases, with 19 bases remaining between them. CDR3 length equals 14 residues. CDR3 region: CASTLGRDGGTQYF. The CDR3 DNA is TGTGCCAGCACCCTGGGCAGGGACGGTGGGACCCAGTACTTC.